This T cell receptor beta chain was retrieved from a study of T cell repertoires in cytomegalovirus infection (dated by TCRdb to between 2018 and 2021). Regarding the study in general: The HLA type of each donor mattered for the analysis, because public TCR beta signatures pointed to carriage of CMV infection along with the matching HLA type.

General study outcomes and caveats: In both this cohort and an independent cohort of under 450 donors, the cumulative frequency of public TCR beta family members distinguished carriers of CMV infection plus the relevant HLA type. The ex vivo response was dominated by HLA-C-restricted CMV-specific TCR beta clonotypes, which also provided the single most frequent clonotype in two of eight donors.

This clonotype has a count of ten or more. Its antigen is not yet known. Base-call qualities are not available, and no considerably larger clone is one nucleotide away. Sequencing used an Illumina HiSeq 1500. The public reads were quality trimmed at Q25 with fastp and then assembled into clones with MiXCR by TCRdb, keeping productive beta chains. Identical CDR3 proteins give one entry, which carries the most common genes and DNA. The sample profile shows roughly 600,000 distinct CDR3 sequences; 24% of them were found once. Roughly 8% of the sample is taken by the ten largest. Sequenced input: CD8+ T cells from PBMCs. This clonotype originated in a human donor in good health (CMV status not recorded). Some clones in this sample may be carry-over from other donors' samples.

Here the CDR3 is given as CASSLARTAAETQYF. The nucleotide sequence reads as follows: TGTGCCAGCAGCTTAGCCCGGACTGCCGCAGAGACCCAGTACTTC. The rearranged chain carries TRBV7-8 and TRBJ2-5; matching of 5 bases hints at TRBD2 as the D gene. V loses 0 bases, J loses 4 bases, and the germline ends lie 12 bases apart. The CDR3, from cysteine to phenylalanine, totals 15 residues. Just the 45-base CDR3 DNA is kept, in frame starting at base 1. The germline V gene yields SGHVS for CDR1 and FQNEAQ for CDR2.